The present entry profiles one TCR beta chain with its context. Sequencing was performed with immunoSEQ multiplex PCR; in TCRdb, only in-frame clones are kept and a portion is missing. The top ten clones hold 2.3% of a sample with 65,000 to 70,000 clones, 80% to 95% of them seen once. This entry belongs to a study of T cell changes during pregnancy in multiple sclerosis. The clonotype originates from a female donor with multiple sclerosis, enrolled in a pregnancy study. The sequencing used peripheral blood, collected in the first trimester of pregnancy.

CDR3 nucleotide sequence: TGTGCCAGCAGCTCGGGGACTAGCGGGACTAATGAGCAGTTCTTC. It translates to CASSSGTSGTNEQFF. The rearrangement links TRBV11-2 to TRBJ2-1; the match to TRBD2 covers 13 bases. Trimming at V came to 4 bases and at J to 7 bases, leaving 4 bases not matched to a gene. CDR3 length: 15 residues. Per the germline V gene, CDR1 is SGHAT and CDR2 is FQNNGV. Together with reference TRBV11-2 and TRBJ2-1, the CDR3 gives the full variable domain: EAGVAQSPRYKIIEKRQSVAFWCNPISGHATLYWYQQILGQGPKLLIQFQNNGVVDDSQLPKDRFSAERLKGVDSTLKIQPAKLEDSAVYLCASSSGTSGTNEQFFGPGTRLTVL.